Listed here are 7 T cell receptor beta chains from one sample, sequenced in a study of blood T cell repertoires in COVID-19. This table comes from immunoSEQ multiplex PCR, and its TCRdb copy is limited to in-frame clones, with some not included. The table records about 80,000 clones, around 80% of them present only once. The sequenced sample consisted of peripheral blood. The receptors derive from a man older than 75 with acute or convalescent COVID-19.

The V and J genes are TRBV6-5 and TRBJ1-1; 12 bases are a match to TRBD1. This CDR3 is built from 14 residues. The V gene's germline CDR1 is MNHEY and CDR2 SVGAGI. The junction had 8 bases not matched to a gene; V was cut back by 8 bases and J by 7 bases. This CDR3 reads CASSMGQGAGEAFF. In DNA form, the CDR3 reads TGTGCCAGCTCAATGGGACAGGGGGCGGGTGAAGCTTTCTTT.

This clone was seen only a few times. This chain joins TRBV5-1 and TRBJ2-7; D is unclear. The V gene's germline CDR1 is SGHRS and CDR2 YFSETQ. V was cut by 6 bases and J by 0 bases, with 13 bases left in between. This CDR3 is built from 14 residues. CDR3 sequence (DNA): TGCGCCAGCAACCCTACGGGTCTCTCCTACGAGCAGTACTTC. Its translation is CASNPTGLSYEQYF.

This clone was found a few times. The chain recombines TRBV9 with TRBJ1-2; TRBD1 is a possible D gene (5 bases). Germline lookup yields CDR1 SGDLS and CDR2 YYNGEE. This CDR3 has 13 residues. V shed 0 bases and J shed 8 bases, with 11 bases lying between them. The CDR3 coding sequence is TGTGCCAGCAGCGTAGTGGGGCCCGGGGGCTACACCTTC. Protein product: CASSVVGPGGYTF.

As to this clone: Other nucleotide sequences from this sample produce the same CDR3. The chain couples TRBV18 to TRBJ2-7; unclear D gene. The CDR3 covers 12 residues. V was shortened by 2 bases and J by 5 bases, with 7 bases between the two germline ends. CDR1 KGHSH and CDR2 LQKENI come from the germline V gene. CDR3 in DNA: TGTGCCAGCTCACCAGATCGGGACGAGCAGTACTTC. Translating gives CASSPDRDEQYF.

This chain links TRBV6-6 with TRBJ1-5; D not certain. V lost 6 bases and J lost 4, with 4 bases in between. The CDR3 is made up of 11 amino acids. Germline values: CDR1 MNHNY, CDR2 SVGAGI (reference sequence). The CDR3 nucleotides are TGTGCCAGCAGCTCTAATCAGCCCCAGCATTTT. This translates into CASSSNQPQHF.

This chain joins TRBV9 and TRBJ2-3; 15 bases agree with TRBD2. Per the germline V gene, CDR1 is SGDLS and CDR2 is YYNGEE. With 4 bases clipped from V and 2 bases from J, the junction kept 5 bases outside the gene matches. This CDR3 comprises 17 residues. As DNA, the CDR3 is TGTGCCAGCAGCCCTGGACTAGCGGGGGGGACCACAGATACGCAGTATTTT. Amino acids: CASSPGLAGGTTDTQYF.

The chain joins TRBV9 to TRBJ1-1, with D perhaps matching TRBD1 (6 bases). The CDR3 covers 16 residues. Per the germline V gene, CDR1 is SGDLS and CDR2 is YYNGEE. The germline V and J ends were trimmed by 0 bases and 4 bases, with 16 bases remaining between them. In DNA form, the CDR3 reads TGTGCCAGCAGCGTAGGTGGGGGGGGCGCGGGCACTGAAGCTTTCTTT. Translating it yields CASSVGGGGAGTEAFF.